This TCR beta chain stems from a study of cytomegalovirus exposure and HLA in healthy donors. Whole-study results and caveats: Listed as cytomegalovirus-associated were roughly 180 TCR beta chains. The authors later linked a missense DCLRE1C variant to TCR beta V- and J-gene trimming.

PCR primers comprised 60 Vbeta and 13 Jbeta primers. Measured with immunoSEQ multiplex PCR; TCRdb has only the in-frame clones, and not every one. The table shows roughly 100,000 clones, with about three fifths occurring only once. Regarding this clone: The antigen is undetermined.

The source of this sequence is a human donor in good health. The sequencing sample was made of PBMCs.

CDR3 sequence reads: CASSDNRGPGELFF. CDR3 coding DNA: TGTGCCAGCAGCGACAACAGGGGGCCCGGGGAGCTGTTTTTT. This sequence joins TRBV5-4 and TRBJ2-2, with 9 bases aligning to TRBD1. The ends lost 4 bases at V and 6 bases at J; junction bases unmatched: 4. The CDR3 is 14 amino acids. The germline V gene encodes CDR1 SGHNT and CDR2 YYREEE (reference sequence).